This T cell receptor (beta chain) comes out of a study of human thymus T cells. The J segment lost 2 bases and the V segment lost 2 bases, leaving 6 bases of the junction unmatched. The CDR3 contains 16 residues. Per germline, CDR1 SGHNT and CDR2 YYREEE (reference sequence). General observations from the study: Both thymic and peripheral blood repertoires showed apparently biased V and J usage. Unrelated people showed highly overlapping thymic repertoires, related research reported.

Profiling relied on immunoSEQ multiplex PCR, and the TCRdb table lists in-frame clones only, not all of them. The sample consists of under 95,000 clones, approximately 95% of them appearing once. Notes on this clone: Its antigen is currently unknown.

Obtained as resections during corrective heart surgery, the thymus tissue was then studied. Corrective surgery for congenital heart defects was being performed on the healthy Finnish infants who served as donors. The rearrangement joins TRBV5-4 to TRBJ2-5, with 10 bases identical to TRBD2. This clonotype was obtained from a girl under three years old with a congenital heart defect but otherwise immunologically healthy. Sequencing was done on a sample of thymus tissue. The CDR3 DNA sequence: TGTGCCAGCAGCTTTAAGCGGGAGGGACCGCAAGAGACCCAGTACTTC. Protein sequence: CASSFKREGPQETQYF.